This T cell receptor beta chain was profiled in a study of blood T cell repertoires in COVID-19. Trimming shortened V by 5 bases and J by 2 bases, and 13 bases separated the two germline ends. CDR1 and CDR2 from the germline V gene are MNHEY and SMNVEV (reference sequence). CDR3 size: 16 residues. Per the authors' pipeline: Amplification of reference gene primers was used by the study to estimate nucleated cell counts. TCRdb keeps only in-frame clones here, not all; method: immunoSEQ multiplex PCR. V, J and clone size reflect that table, while D and trimming were determined from the DNA. This repertoire shows under 110,000 clones, about 82% found once; its top ten account for roughly 6.2%.

This clonotype was obtained from a man older than 75 with COVID-19, enrolled during active disease. The rearrangement joins TRBV27 to TRBJ1-6; TRBD1 is a possible D gene (5 bases). Sequencing used peripheral blood. CDR3 nucleotide sequence: TGTGCCAGCAGTCCTTCCAGGGTAGCCTATAATTCACCCCTCCACTTT. Translated: CASSPSRVAYNSPLHF.